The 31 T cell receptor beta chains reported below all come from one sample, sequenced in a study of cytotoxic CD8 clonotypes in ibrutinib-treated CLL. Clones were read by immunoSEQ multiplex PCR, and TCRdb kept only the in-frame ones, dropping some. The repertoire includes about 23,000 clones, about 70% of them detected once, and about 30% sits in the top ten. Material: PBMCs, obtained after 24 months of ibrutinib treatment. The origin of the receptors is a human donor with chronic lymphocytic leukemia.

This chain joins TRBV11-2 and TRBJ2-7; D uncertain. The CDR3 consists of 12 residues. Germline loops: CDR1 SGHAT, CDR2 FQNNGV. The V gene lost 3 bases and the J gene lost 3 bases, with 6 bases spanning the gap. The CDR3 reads CASSLAYYEQYF. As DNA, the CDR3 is TGTGCCAGCAGCTTGGCGTACTACGAGCAGTACTTC. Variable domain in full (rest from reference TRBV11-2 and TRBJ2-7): EAGVAQSPRYKIIEKRQSVAFWCNPISGHATLYWYQQILGQGPKLLIQFQNNGVVDDSQLPKDRFSAERLKGVDSTLKIQPAKLEDSAVYLCASSLAYYEQYFGPGTRLTVT.

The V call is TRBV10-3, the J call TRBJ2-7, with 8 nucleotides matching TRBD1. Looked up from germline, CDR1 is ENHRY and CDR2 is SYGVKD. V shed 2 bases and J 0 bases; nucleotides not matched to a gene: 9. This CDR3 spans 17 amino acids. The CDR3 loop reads CAISEEGQALASYEQYF. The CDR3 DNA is TGTGCCATCAGTGAGGAGGGACAGGCCCTCGCCTCCTACGAGCAGTACTTC.

The CDR3 DNA reads TGTGCCAGCAGCTTGGTCACGACGTGGACAGGATCGGGCACCGGGGAGCTGTTTTTT. Protein product: CASSLVTTWTGSGTGELFF. The chain links TRBV5-6 to TRBJ2-2; 7 bases match TRBD1. J lost 4 bases, V lost 0 bases, and 15 bases had no gene match. Germline V gene sequence: CDR1 SGHDT, CDR2 YYEEEE. The CDR3 extends over 19 amino acids.

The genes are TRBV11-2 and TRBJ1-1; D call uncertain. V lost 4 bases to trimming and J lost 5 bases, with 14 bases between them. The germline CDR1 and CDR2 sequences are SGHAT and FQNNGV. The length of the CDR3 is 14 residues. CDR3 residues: CASSSITEGTEAFF. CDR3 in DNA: TGTGCCAGCAGCTCTATCACCGAGGGAACTGAAGCTTTCTTT.

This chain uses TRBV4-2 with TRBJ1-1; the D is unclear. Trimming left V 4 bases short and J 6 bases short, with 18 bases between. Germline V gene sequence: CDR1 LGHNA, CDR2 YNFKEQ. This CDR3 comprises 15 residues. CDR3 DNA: TGTGCCAGCAGCCTCATGCGGGAAGGTGGTTCTGAAGCTTTCTTT. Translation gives CASSLMREGGSEAFF.

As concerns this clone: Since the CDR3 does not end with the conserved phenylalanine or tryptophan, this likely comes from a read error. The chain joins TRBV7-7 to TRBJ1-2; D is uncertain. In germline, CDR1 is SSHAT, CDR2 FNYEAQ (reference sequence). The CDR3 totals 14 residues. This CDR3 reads CASRIDRGNRGYTL. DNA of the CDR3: TGTGCTAGCCGCATTGATCGGGGTAACCGTGGCTACACCCTC.

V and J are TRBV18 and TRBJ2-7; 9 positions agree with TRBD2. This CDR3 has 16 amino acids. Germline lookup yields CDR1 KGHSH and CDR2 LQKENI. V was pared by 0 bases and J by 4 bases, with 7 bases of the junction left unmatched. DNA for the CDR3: TGTGCCAGCTCACCACCTACATCAGCGGGGGGTTACGAGCAGTACTTC. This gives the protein CASSPPTSAGGYEQYF.

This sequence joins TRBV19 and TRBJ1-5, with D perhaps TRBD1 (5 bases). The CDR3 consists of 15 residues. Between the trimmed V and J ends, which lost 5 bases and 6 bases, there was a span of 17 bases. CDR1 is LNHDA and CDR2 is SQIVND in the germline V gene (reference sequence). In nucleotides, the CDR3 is TGTGCCAGTAGTCCGGGACGGGAGAGGCGTCAGCCCCAGCATTTT. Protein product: CASSPGRERRQPQHF.

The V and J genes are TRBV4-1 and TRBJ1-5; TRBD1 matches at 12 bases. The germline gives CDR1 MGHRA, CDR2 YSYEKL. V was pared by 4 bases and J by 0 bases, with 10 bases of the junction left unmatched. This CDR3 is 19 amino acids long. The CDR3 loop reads CASSRGTGGRYYSNQPQHF. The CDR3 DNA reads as TGCGCCAGCAGCCGTGGGACAGGGGGCCGCTACTATAGCAATCAGCCCCAGCATTTT.

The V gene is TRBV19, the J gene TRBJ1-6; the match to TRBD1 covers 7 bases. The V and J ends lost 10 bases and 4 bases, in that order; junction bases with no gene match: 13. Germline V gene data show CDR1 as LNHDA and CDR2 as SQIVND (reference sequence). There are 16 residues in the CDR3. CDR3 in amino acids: CATSAQGQRYNSPLHF. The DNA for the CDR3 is TGTGCCACATCCGCCCAGGGACAGCGATATAATTCACCCCTCCACTTT.

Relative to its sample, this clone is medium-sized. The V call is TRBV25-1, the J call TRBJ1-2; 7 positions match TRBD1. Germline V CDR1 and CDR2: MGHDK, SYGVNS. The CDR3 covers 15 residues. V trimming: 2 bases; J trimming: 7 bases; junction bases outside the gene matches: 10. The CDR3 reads CASSETGQVAFGYTF. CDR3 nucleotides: TGTGCCAGCAGTGAAACTGGACAGGTGGCTTTTGGCTACACCTTC.

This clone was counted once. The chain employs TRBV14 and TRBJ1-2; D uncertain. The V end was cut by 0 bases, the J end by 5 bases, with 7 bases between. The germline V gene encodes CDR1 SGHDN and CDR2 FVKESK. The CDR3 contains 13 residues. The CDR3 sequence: CASSQDMSYGYTF. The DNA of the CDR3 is TGTGCCAGCAGCCAAGATATGTCTTATGGCTACACCTTC.

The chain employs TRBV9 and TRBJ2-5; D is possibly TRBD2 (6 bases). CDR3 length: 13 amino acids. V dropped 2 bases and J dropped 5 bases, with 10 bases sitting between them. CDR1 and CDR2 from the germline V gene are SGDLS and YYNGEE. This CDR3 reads CASSVLARETQYF. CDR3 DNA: TGTGCCAGCAGCGTCCTAGCGAGGGAGACCCAGTACTTC.

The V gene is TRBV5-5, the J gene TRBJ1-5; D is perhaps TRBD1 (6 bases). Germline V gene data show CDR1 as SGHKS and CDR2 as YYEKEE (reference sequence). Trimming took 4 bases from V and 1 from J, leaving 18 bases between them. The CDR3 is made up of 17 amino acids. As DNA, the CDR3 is TGTGCCAGCAGCAGGGGCTACAGGGAAGGAAGCAATCAGCCCCAGCATTTT. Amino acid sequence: CASSRGYREGSNQPQHF.

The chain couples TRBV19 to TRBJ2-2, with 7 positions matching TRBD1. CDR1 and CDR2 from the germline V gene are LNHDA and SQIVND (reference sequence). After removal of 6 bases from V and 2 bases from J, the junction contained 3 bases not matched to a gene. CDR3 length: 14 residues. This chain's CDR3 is CASRWDSNTGELFF. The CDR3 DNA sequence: TGTGCCAGTAGGTGGGACAGCAACACCGGGGAGCTGTTTTTT.

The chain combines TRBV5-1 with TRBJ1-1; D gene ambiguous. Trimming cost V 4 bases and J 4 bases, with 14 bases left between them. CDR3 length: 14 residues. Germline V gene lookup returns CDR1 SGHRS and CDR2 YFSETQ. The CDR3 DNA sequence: TGCGCCAGCAGCGCTAGACCCGGGAGCACTGAAGCTTTCTTT. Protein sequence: CASSARPGSTEAFF.

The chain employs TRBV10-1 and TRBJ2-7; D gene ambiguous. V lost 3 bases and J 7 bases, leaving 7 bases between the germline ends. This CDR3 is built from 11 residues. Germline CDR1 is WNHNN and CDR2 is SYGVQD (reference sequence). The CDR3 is CASSESGEQYF. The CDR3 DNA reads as TGCGCCAGCAGTGAATCTGGAGAGCAGTACTTC.

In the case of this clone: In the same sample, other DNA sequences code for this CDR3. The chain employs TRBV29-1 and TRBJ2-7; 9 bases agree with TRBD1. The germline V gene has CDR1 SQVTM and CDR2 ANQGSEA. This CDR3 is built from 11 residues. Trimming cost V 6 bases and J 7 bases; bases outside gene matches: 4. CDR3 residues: CSVVTGGEQYF. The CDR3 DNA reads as TGCAGCGTGGTGACAGGGGGTGAGCAGTACTTC.

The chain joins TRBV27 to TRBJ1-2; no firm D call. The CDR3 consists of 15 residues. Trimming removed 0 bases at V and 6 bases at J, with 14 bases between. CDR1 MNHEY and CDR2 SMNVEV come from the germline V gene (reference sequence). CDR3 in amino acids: CASSLSALASHGYTF. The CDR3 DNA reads TGTGCCAGCAGTTTATCCGCTTTGGCCTCCCATGGCTACACCTTC.

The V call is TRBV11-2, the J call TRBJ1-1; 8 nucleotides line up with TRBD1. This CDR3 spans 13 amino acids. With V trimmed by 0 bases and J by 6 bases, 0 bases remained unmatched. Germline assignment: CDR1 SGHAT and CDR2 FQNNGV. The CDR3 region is CASSLDRGPEAFF. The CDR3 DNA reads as TGTGCCAGCAGCTTAGACAGGGGGCCTGAAGCTTTCTTT.

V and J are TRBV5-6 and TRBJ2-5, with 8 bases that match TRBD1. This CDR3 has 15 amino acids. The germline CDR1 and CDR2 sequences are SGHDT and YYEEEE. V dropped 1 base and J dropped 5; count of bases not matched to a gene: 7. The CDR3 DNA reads TGTGCCAGCAGCTTGACCGGGACAGGTCTGGAGACCCAGTACTTC. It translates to CASSLTGTGLETQYF.

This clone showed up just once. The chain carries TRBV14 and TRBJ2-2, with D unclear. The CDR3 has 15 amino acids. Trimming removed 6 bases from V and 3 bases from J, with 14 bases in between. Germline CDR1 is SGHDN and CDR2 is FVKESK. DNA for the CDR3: TGTGCCAGCAGAAAACTCAACAGTGACACCGGGGAGCTGTTTTTT. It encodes CASRKLNSDTGELFF.

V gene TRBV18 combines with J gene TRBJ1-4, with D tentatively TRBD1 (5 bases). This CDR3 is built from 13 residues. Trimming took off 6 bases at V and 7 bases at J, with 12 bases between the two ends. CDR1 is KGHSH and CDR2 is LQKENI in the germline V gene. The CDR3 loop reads CASSVQGGEKLFF. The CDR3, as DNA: TGTGCCAGCTCGGTCCAGGGAGGTGAAAAACTGTTTTTT. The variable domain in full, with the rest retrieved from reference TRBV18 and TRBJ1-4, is NAGVMQNPRHLVRRRGQEARLRCSPMKGHSHVYWYRQLPEEGLKFMVYLQKENIIDESGMPKERFSAEFPKEGPSILRIQQVVRGDSAAYFCASSVQGGEKLFFGSGTQLSVL.

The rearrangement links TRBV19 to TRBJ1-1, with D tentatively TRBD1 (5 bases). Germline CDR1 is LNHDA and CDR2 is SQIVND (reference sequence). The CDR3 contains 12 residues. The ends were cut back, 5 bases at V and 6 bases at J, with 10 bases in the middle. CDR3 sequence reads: CASSGGFSEAFF. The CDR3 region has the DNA TGTGCCAGTAGTGGGGGGTTCTCTGAAGCTTTCTTT. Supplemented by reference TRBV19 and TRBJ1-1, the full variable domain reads DGGITQSPKYLFRKEGQNVTLSCEQNLNHDAMYWYRQDPGQGLRLIYYSQIVNDFQKGDIAEGYSVSREKKESFPLTVTSAQKNPTAFYLCASSGGFSEAFFGQGTRLTVV.

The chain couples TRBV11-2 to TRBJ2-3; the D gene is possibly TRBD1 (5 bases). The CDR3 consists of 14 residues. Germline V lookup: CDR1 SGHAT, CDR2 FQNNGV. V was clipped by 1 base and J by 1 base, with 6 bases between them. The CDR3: CASSLARGTDTQYF. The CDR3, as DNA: TGTGCCAGCAGCTTAGCCAGGGGCACAGATACGCAGTATTTT. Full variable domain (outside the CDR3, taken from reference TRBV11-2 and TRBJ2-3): EAGVAQSPRYKIIEKRQSVAFWCNPISGHATLYWYQQILGQGPKLLIQFQNNGVVDDSQLPKDRFSAERLKGVDSTLKIQPAKLEDSAVYLCASSLARGTDTQYFGPGTRLTVL.

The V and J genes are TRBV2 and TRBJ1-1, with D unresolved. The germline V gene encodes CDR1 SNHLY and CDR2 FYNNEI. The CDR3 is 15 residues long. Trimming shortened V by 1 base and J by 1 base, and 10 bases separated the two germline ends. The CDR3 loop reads CASSEGRVTNTEAFF. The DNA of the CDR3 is TGTGCCAGCAGTGAAGGGAGGGTCACGAACACTGAAGCTTTCTTT.

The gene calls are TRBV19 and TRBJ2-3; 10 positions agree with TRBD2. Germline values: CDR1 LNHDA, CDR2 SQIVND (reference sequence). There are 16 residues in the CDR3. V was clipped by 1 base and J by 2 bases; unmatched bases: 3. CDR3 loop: CASSIVAGGPTDTQYF. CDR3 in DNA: TGTGCCAGTAGTATAGTAGCGGGGGGCCCCACAGATACGCAGTATTTT.

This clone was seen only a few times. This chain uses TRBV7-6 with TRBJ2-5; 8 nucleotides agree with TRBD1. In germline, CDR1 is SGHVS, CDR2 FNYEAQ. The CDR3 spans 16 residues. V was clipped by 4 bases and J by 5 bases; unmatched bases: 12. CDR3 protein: CASSSTGVPVGETQYF. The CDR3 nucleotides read TGTGCCAGCAGCTCGACAGGGGTACCAGTAGGGGAGACCCAGTACTTC.

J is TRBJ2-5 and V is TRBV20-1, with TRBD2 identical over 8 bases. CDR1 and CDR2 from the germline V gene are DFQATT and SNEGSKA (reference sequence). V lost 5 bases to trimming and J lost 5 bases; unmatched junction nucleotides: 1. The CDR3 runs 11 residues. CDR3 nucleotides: TGCAGTGCTTCTAGCGGGGAGACCCAGTACTTC. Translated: CSASSGETQYF.

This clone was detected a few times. The CDR3 nucleotides are TGTGCCAGCACCCCTGGGGCAGGGGATAATCAGCCCCAGCATTTT. It translates to CASTPGAGDNQPQHF. The chain links TRBV4-2 to TRBJ1-5; possible D gene TRBD1, 6 bases. The CDR3 has 15 residues. V was shortened by 7 bases and J by 4 bases, with 17 bases between the two germline ends. The germline CDR1 and CDR2 sequences are LGHNA and YNFKEQ.

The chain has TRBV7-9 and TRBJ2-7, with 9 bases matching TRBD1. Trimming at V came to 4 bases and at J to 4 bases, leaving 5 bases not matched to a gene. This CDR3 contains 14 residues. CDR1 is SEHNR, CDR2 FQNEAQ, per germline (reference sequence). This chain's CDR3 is CASSSQTGGYEQYF. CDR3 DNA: TGTGCCAGCAGCTCCCAGACAGGGGGATACGAGCAGTACTTC.